This entry describes one TCR beta chain. These data belong to a study of T cell clusters in autoimmune cytopenias. For the study at large: A median of roughly 52,000 TRB reads per sample yielded a median approximately 2,500 distinct clonotypes.

Multiplex touch-down PCR amplified TRB using TRB-A and TRB-B pools in one tube. TCRdb re-called the multiplex PCR reads; one entry per CDR3 protein, DNA not given. The table for this sample gives about 11,000 distinct CDR3 sequences. About 37,500 genome equivalents of blood DNA were amplified for TRB. From germline, CDR1 is SGHTA and CDR2 FQGNSA. CDR3 size: 14 residues. The same sample was also used in a study of T cell repertoires in aging, cancer and after chemotherapy. That paper adds: Donors were grouped into six age bands spanning 30 or younger through 70 or older.

This sequence joins TRBV7-2 and TRBJ2-7. Sequencing input: peripheral blood. This sequence was found in a human donor in good health. This chain's CDR3 is CASSLVAGPYEQYF.